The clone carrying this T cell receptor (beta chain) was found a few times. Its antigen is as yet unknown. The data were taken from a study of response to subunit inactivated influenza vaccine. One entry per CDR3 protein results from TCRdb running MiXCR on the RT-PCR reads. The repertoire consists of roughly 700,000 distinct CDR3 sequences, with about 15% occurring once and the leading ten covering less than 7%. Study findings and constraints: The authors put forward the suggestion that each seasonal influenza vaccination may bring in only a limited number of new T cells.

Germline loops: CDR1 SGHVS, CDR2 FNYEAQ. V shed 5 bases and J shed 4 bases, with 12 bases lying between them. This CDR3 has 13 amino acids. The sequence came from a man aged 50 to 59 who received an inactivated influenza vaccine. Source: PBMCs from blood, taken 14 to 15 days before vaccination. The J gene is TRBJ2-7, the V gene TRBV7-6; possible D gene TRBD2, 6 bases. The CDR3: CASSRGTLYEQYF. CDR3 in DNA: TGTGCCAGCAGCCGCGGGACTCTTTACGAGCAGTACTTC.